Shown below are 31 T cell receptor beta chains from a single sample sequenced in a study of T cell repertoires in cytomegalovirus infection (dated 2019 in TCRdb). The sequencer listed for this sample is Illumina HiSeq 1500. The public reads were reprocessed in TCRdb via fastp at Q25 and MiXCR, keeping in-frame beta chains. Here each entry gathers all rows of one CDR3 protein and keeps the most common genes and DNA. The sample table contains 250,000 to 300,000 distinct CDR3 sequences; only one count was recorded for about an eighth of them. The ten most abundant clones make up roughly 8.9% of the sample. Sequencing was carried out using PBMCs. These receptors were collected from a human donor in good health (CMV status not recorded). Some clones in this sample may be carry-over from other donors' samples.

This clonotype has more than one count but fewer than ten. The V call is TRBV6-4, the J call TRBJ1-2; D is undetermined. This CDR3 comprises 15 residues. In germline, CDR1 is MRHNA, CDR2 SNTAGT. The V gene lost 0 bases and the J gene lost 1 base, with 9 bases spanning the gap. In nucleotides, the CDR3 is TGTGCCAGCAGTGACTCCCCGGGGATTAACTATGGCTACACCTTC. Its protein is CASSDSPGINYGYTF.

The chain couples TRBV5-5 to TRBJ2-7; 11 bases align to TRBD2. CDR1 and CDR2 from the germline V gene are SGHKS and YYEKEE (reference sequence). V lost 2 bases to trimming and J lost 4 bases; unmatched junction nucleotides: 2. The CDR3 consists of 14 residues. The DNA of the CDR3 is TGTGCCAGCAGCTTACTAGCGGGGGAGTACGAGCAGTACTTC. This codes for CASSLLAGEYEQYF.

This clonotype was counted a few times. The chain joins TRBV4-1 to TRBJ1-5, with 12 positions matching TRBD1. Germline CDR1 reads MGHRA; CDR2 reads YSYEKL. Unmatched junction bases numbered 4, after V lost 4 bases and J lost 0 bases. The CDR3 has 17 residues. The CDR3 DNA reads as TGCGCCAGCAGCCGGGACAGGGGGCCTTATAGCAATCAGCCCCAGCATTTT. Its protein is CASSRDRGPYSNQPQHF.

The DNA for the CDR3 is TGTGCCAGCAGCGCAGGACTAGCGGGAGTGGGAAACATTCAGTACTTC. Amino acid sequence: CASSAGLAGVGNIQYF. The rearrangement joins TRBV7-2 to TRBJ2-4; TRBD2 agrees at 13 bases. V shed 5 bases, J shed 6 bases, and the junction held 7 bases outside the gene matches. The CDR3 runs 16 residues. Germline values: CDR1 SGHTA, CDR2 FQGNSA.

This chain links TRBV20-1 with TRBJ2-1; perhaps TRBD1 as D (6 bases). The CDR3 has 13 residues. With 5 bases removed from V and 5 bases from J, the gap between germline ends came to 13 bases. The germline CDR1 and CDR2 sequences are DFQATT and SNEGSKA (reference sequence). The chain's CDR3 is CSAVSDSHNEQFF. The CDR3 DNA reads TGCAGTGCTGTTTCGGACAGTCACAATGAGCAGTTCTTC.

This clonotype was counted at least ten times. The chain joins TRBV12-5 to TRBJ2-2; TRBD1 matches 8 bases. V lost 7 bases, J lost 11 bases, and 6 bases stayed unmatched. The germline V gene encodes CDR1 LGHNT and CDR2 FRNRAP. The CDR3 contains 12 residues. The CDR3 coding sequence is TGTGCTAGTGCCCAGGGGGCGACCGAGCTGTTTTTT. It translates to CASAQGATELFF. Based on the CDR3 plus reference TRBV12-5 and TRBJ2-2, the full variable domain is DARVTQTPRHKVTEMGQEVTMRCQPILGHNTVFWYRQTMMQGLELLAYFRNRAPLDDSGMPKDRFSAEMPDATLATLKIQPSEPRDSAVYFCASAQGATELFFGEGSRLTVL.

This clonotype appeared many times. CDR3 protein: CASSLGGGMGQETQYF. In DNA, the CDR3 is TGTGCCAGCAGCTTAGGGGGCGGGATGGGACAAGAGACCCAGTACTTC. The V and J genes are TRBV7-2 and TRBJ2-5; D is perhaps TRBD2 (6 bases). CDR3 length: 16 amino acids. The germline V gene encodes CDR1 SGHTA and CDR2 FQGNSA. Trimming removed 1 base from V and 2 bases from J, with 14 bases in between.

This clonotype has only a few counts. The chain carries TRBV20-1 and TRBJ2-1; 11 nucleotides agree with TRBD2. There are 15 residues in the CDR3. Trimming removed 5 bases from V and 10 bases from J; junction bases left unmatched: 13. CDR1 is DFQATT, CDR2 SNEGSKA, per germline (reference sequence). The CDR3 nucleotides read TGCAGTGCTTCGATTAGCGGGAGGGCCCAGGGGGAGCAGTTCTTC. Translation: CSASISGRAQGEQFF.

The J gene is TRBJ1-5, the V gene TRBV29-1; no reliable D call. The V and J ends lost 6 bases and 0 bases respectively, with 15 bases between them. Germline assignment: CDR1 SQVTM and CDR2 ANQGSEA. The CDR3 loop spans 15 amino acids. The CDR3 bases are TGCAGCGTGGCGGGTGGCGGGGATAGCAATCAGCCCCAGCATTTT. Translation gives CSVAGGGDSNQPQHF.

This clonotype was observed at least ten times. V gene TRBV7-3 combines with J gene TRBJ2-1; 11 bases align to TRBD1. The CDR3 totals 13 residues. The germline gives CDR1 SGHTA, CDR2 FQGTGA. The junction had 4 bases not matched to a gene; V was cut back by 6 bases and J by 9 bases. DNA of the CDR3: TGTGCCAGCAGTCTAGGACAGGGGGCTGAGCAGTTCTTC. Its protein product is CASSLGQGAEQFF.

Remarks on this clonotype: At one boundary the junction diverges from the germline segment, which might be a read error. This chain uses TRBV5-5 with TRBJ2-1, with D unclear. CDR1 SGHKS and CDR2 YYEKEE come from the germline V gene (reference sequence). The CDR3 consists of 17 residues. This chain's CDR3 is CASSSSVAPNSYNEQLF. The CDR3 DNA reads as TGTGCCAGCAGCTCCTCTGTTGCTCCAAACTCCTACAATGAGCAGTTATTC.

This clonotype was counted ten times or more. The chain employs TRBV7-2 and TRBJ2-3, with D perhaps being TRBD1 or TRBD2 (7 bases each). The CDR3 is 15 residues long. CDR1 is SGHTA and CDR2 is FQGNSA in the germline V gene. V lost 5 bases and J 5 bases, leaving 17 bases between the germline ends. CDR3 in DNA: TGTGCCAGCAGCCCCACCGGGAGGACAGGAGATACGCAGTATTTT. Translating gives CASSPTGRTGDTQYF.

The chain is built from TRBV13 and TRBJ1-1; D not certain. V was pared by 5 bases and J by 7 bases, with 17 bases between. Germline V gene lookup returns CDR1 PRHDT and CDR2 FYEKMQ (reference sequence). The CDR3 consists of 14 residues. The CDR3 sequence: CASSTILRPYEAFF. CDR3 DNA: TGTGCCAGCAGCACGATCCTGAGACCTTATGAAGCTTTCTTT.

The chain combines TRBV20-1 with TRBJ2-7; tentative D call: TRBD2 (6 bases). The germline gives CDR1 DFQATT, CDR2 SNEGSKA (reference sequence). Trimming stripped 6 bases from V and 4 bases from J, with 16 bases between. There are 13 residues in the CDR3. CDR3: CSAAWGVNYEQYF. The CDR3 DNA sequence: TGCAGTGCGGCTTGGGGGGTAAATTACGAGCAGTACTTC.

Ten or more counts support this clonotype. The CDR3, as DNA: TGTGCCAGTAAAAGGGACAGGGTCGGCGGGGCTGAGCAGTTCTTC. Encoded protein: CASKRDRVGGAEQFF. The rearrangement links TRBV7-2 to TRBJ2-1; 9 bases agree with TRBD1. Germline V lookup: CDR1 SGHTA, CDR2 FQGNSA. The CDR3 has 15 residues. J lost 9 bases, V lost 9 bases, and 15 bases had no gene match.

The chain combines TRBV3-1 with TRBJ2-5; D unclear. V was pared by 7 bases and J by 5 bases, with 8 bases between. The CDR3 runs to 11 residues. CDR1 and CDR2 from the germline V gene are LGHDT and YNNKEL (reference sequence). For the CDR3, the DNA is TGTGCCAGCATGGGTGCGGAGACCCAGTACTTC. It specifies CASMGAETQYF.

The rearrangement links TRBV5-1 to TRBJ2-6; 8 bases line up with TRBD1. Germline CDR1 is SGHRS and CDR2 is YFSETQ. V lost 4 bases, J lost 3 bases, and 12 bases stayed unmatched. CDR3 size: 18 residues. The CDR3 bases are TGCGCCAGCAGCCCCGGCCTTCAGGGGGCTCTTGGGGCCAACGTCCTGACTTTC. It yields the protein CASSPGLQGALGANVLTF.

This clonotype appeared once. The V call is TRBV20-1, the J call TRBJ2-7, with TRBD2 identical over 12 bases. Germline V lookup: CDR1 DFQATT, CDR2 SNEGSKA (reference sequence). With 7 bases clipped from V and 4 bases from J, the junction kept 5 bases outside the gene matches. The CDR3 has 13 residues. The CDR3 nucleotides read TGCAGTGGATTGACTAGCGGGAGATACGAGCAGTACTTC. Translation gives CSGLTSGRYEQYF.

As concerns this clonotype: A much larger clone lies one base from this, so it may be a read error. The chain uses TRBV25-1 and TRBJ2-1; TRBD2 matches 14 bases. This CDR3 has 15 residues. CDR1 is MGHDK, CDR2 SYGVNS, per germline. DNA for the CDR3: TGTGCCAACAGTGTGACTAGCGGGAGGGTGGATGAGCAGTTCTTC. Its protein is CANSVTSGRVDEQFF.

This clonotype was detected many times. In DNA, the CDR3 is TGTGCCAGCAGTTTCGCCATTAGCGGGAGCATCCGTGAGCAGTTCTTC. The encoded protein is CASSFAISGSIREQFF. J is TRBJ2-1 and V is TRBV12-3 or TRBV12-4; TRBD2 aligns across 9 bases. The CDR3 is made up of 16 amino acids. Germline trimming cut 3 bases from V and 9 bases from J; bases unmatched to any gene: 12.

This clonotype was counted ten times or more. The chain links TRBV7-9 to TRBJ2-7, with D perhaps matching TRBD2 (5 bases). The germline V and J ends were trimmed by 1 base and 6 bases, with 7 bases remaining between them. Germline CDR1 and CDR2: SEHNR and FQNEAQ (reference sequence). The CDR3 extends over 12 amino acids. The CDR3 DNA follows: TGTGCCAGCAGCTTAGGGCGGGCCGAGCAGTACTTC. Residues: CASSLGRAEQYF.

The CDR3 sequence: CASSLWVYEQYF. DNA of the CDR3: TGTGCCAGCAGCTTATGGGTTTACGAGCAGTACTTC. V usage is TRBV7-2 and J usage is TRBJ2-7; the D is unclear. V was clipped by 2 bases and J by 4 bases, with 6 bases between them. The germline gives CDR1 SGHTA, CDR2 FQGNSA. The length of the CDR3 is 12 residues.

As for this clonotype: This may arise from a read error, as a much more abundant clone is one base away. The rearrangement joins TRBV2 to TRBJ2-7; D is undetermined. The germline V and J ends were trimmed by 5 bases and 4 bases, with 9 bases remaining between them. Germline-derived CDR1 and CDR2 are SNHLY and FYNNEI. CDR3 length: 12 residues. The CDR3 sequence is CASSQVKYEQYF. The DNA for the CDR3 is TGTGCCAGCAGTCAAGTGAAGTACGAGCAGTACTTC.

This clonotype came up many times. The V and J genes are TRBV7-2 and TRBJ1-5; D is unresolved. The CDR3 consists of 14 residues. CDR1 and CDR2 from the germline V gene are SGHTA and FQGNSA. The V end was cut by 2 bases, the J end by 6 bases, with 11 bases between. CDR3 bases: TGTGCCAGCAGCTTACGATTCGGGGTTCAGCCCCAGCATTTT. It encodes CASSLRFGVQPQHF.

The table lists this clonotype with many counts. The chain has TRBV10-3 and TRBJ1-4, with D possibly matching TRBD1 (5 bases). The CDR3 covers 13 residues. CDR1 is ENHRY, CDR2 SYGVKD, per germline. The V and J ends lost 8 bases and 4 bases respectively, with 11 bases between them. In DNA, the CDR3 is TGTGCCATCCGGGACGGAGATAATGAAAAACTGTTTTTT. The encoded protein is CAIRDGDNEKLFF.

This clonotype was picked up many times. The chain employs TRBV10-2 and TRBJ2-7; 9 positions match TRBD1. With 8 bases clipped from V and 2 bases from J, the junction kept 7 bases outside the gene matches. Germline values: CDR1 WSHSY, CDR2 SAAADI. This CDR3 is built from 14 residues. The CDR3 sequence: CASAGTGKTYEQYF. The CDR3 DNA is TGCGCCAGCGCCGGGACAGGGAAGACCTACGAGCAGTACTTC.

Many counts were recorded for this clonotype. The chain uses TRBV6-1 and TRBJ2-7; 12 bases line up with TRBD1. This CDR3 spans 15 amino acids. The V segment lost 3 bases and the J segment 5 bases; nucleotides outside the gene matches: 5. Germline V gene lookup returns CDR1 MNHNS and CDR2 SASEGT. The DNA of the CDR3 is TGTGCCAGCAGTGATCCGGGACAGGGGGCGGACGAGCAGTACTTC. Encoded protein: CASSDPGQGADEQYF.

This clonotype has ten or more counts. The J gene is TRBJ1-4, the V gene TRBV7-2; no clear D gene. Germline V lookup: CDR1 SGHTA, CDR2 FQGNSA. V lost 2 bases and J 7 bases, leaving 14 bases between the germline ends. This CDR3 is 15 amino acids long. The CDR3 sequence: CASSLFGRVGEKLFF. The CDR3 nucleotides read TGTGCCAGCAGCTTATTTGGACGAGTCGGTGAAAAACTGTTTTTT.

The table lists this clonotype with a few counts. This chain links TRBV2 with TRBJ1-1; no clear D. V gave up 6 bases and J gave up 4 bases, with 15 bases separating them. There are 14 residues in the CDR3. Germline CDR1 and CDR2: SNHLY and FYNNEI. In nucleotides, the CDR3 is TGTGCCAGCAGCAGACGTGAGGGCAGCACTGAAGCTTTCTTT. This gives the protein CASSRREGSTEAFF.

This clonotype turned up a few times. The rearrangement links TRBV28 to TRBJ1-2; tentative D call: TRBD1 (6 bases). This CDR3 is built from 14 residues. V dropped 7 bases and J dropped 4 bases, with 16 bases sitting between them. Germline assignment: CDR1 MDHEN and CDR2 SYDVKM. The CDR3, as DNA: TGTGCCAGCACAGTTCCCGGGACACCCTATGGCTACACCTTC. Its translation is CASTVPGTPYGYTF.

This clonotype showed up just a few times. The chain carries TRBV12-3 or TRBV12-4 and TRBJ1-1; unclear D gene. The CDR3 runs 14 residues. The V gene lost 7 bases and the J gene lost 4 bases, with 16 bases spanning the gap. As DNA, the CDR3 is TGTGCCAGCACTCAGGCGGGGTTGGGCACTGAAGCTTTCTTT. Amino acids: CASTQAGLGTEAFF.